The rows below give T cell receptor beta chains drawn from one sample of a study of lung T cells in sarcoidosis with Löfgren's syndrome. TCRdb reprocessed the reads via MiXCR and lists one record per CDR3 protein. The data hold roughly 63,000 distinct CDR3 sequences, with over 20% observed a single time. The sequencing input was CD4+ T cells from PBMCs. The receptors were sampled from a human donor with sarcoidosis (Löfgren's syndrome or another form), or a control subject (not recorded which). CDR3s include the opening cysteine and the closing phenylalanine or tryptophan. Each record gives: V gene, D gene, clone size, J gene, CDR3 DNA, CDR3 protein. A D gene is named only where the DNA matches it firmly. Clone size is stated in some rows and not others, as once, few, many or a class when expanded.

V gene: TRBV4-2; D gene: .; clone size: few; J gene: TRBJ1-5; CDR3 DNA: TGTGCCAGCGCCGGCCGGAGCGGTAGCAATCAGCCCCAGCATTTT; CDR3 protein: CASAGRSGSNQPQHF
V gene: TRBV4-1; D gene: TRBD2; clone size: few; J gene: TRBJ2-5; CDR3 DNA: TGCGCCAGCAGCCAAGATCTAGCGGGCATACAAGAGACCCAGTACTTC; CDR3 protein: CASSQDLAGIQETQYF
V gene: TRBV27; D gene: TRBD2; clone size: many; J gene: TRBJ2-5; CDR3 DNA: TGTGCCAGCAGTCCCCGGGGACTAGCGGGGCGGTACCAAGAGACCCAGTACTTC; CDR3 protein: CASSPRGLAGRYQETQYF
V gene: TRBV28; D gene: .; clone size: many; J gene: TRBJ2-3; CDR3 DNA: TGTGCCAGCAGTTCCCTGACTAGGTCCCCCACAGATACGCAGTATTTT; CDR3 protein: CASSSLTRSPTDTQYF
V gene: TRBV25-1; D gene: .; clone size: many; J gene: TRBJ2-2; CDR3 DNA: TGTGCCAGCAGTGTGACACAATCCGGGGAGCTGTTTTTT; CDR3 protein: CASSVTQSGELFF
V gene: TRBV18; D gene: .; clone size: .; J gene: TRBJ1-2; CDR3 DNA: TGTGCCAGCTCACCAGGGGGACCCTATGGCTACACCTTC; CDR3 protein: CASSPGGPYGYTF
V gene: TRBV20-1; D gene: .; clone size: .; J gene: TRBJ2-3; CDR3 DNA: TGCATTGCTAGAAAGGGGACTTTCGATGGGGATACGCAGTATTTT; CDR3 protein: CIARKGTFDGDTQYF
V gene: TRBV3-1; D gene: .; clone size: many; J gene: TRBJ2-5; CDR3 DNA: TGTGCCAGCAGCCCCCGGGGCCAAGAGACCCAGTACTTC; CDR3 protein: CASSPRGQETQYF
V gene: TRBV20-1; D gene: .; clone size: many; J gene: TRBJ2-1; CDR3 DNA: TGCAGTGCTAGAGACGTGATTGGCAATGAGCAGTTCTTC; CDR3 protein: CSARDVIGNEQFF
V gene: TRBV6-1; D gene: .; clone size: .; J gene: TRBJ1-6; CDR3 DNA: TGTGCCAGCAGCCCCCGAGTCGGAAATAATTCGCCCCTCCACTTT; CDR3 protein: CASSPRVGNNSPLHF
V gene: TRBV11-2; D gene: .; clone size: .; J gene: TRBJ2-5; CDR3 DNA: TGTGCCAGCAGCTTAGATTACCGGCTTCAAGAGACCCAGTACTTC; CDR3 protein: CASSLDYRLQETQYF
V gene: TRBV5-4; D gene: .; clone size: .; J gene: TRBJ1-2; CDR3 DNA: TGTGCCAGCGGCCTTCGGGGCGCCGCCTATGGCTACACCTTC; CDR3 protein: CASGLRGAAYGYTF
V gene: TRBV29-1; D gene: .; clone size: .; J gene: TRBJ2-1; CDR3 DNA: TGCAGCGCTACCGAGCGGGTCAGGGGGTTAGGAGGCGAGCAGTTCTTC; CDR3 protein: CSATERVRGLGGEQFF
V gene: TRBV2; D gene: TRBD1; clone size: .; J gene: TRBJ1-2; CDR3 DNA: TGTGCCAGCAGTGAAATAGGGACAGGGAACTATGACTACACCTTC; CDR3 protein: CASSEIGTGNYDYTF